Below are 7 T cell receptor beta chains sequenced from a single sample in a study of blood T cell repertoires in COVID-19. Libraries were prepared by immunoSEQ multiplex PCR; TCRdb keeps only in-frame clonotypes and omits some of them. This repertoire shows about 370,000 clones, around 87% found once; its top ten account for around 1%. Source material: PBMCs or T cells enriched from blood (not recorded which). The receptor source for this set is a man aged 18-30 years who had recovered from COVID-19.

This chain links TRBV6-1 with TRBJ1-6, with D unclear. V was cut by 1 base and J by 9 bases, with 13 bases left in between. The germline gives CDR1 MNHNS, CDR2 SASEGT. This CDR3 region has 15 residues. CDR3 DNA: TGTGCCAGCAGTGAAGATAACATGGCCAGTTCACCCCTCCACTTT. Translating it yields CASSEDNMASSPLHF.

The chain uses TRBV9 and TRBJ1-3; no reliable D call. Germline CDR1 is SGDLS and CDR2 is YYNGEE. The CDR3 extends over 14 amino acids. With 4 bases removed from V and 0 bases from J, the gap between germline ends came to 8 bases. The CDR3 DNA sequence: TGTGCCAGCAGCCCCGGGTCCTCTGGAAACACCATATATTTT. Translation: CASSPGSSGNTIYF.

The chain employs TRBV6-4 and TRBJ2-1, with 12 bases aligning to TRBD2. The CDR3 contains 15 residues. The V gene's germline CDR1 is MRHNA and CDR2 SNTAGT. Trimming at V came to 6 bases and at J to 8 bases, leaving 8 bases not matched to a gene. The CDR3 region is CASRLLAGGGDEQFF. The CDR3 DNA reads TGTGCCAGCAGACTACTAGCGGGGGGCGGGGATGAGCAGTTCTTC.

The chain is built from TRBV3-1 (or the pseudogene TRBV3-2) and TRBJ2-7, with D unresolved. Trimming took 1 base from V and 2 from J, leaving 15 bases between them. Per germline, CDR1 LGHDT and CDR2 YNNKEL (reference sequence). The CDR3 runs 16 residues. The CDR3 spells CASSQGLQFPPYEQYF. The CDR3 nucleotides read TGTGCCAGCAGCCAAGGGTTGCAGTTTCCCCCCTACGAGCAGTACTTC.

This chain uses TRBV5-1 with TRBJ2-3; D possibly corresponds to TRBD1 (5 bases). Germline V CDR1 and CDR2: SGHRS, YFSETQ. Trimming stripped 3 bases from V and 1 base from J, with 12 bases between. The CDR3 totals 15 residues. The CDR3 sequence: CASSWGHPGTDTQYF. CDR3 coding DNA: TGCGCCAGCAGCTGGGGCCATCCAGGCACAGATACGCAGTATTTT.

The V gene is TRBV5-1, the J gene TRBJ2-7; 11 bases line up with TRBD1. In germline, CDR1 is SGHRS, CDR2 YFSETQ. V lost 7 bases to trimming and J lost 7 bases; unmatched junction nucleotides: 7. There are 13 residues in the CDR3. CDR3 nucleotide sequence: TGCGCCAGCTGCCCGGACAGGGGGCAGGAGCAGTACTTC. Translated: CASCPDRGQEQYF.

The chain joins TRBV19 to TRBJ1-6, with 8 bases fitting TRBD1. Germline lookup yields CDR1 LNHDA and CDR2 SQIVND (reference sequence). The CDR3 runs to 15 residues. V shed 1 base, J shed 14 bases, and the junction held 10 bases outside the gene matches. The CDR3 region has the DNA TGTGCCAGTAGTATAGCACCGGGACAGGACTGGACCCTCCACTTT. Protein product: CASSIAPGQDWTLHF.